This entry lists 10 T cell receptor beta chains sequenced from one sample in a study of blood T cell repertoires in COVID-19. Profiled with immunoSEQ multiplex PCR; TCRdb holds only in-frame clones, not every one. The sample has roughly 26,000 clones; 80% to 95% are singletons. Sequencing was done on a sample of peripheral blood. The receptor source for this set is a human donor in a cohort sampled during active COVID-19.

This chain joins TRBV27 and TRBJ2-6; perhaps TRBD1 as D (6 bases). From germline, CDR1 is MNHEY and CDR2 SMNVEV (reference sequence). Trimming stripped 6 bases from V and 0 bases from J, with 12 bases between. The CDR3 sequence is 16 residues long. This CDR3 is CASSTDRDSGANVLTF. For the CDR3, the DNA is TGTGCCAGCAGCACGGACAGAGACTCTGGGGCCAACGTCCTGACTTTC.

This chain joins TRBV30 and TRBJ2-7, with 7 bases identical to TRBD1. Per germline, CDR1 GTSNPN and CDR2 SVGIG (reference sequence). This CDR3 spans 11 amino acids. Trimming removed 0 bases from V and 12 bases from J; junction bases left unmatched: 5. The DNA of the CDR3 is TGTGCCTGGAGTGTAAGGTGGGACAGGTACTTC. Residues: CAWSVRWDRYF. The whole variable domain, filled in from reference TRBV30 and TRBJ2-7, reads SQTIHQWPATLVQPVGSPLSLECTVEGTSNPNLYWYRQAAGRGLQLLFYSVGIGQISSEVPQNLSASRPQDRQFILSSKKLLLSDSGFYLCAWSVRWDRYFGPGTRLTVT.

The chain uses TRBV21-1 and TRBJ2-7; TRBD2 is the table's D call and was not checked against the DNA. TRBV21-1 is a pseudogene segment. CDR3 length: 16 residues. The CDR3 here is CASSKHAGPLGHEQYF. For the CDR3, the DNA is TGTGCCAGCAGCAAGCACGCGGGACCGCTGGGCCACGAGCAGTACTTC.

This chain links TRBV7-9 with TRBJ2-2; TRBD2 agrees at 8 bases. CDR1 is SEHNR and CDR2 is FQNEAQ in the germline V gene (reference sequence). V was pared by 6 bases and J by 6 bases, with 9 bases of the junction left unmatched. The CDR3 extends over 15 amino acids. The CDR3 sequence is CASSSFRGGSGELFF. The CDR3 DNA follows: TGTGCCAGCAGTTCATTCCGGGGGGGCTCCGGGGAGCTGTTTTTT.

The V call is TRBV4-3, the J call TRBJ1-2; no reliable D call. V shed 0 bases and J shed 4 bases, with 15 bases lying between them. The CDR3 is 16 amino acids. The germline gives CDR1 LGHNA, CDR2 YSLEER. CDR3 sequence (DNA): TGCGCCAGCAGCCAAGATGGGCCGCCAGCCGTCTATGGCTACACCTTC. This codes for CASSQDGPPAVYGYTF.

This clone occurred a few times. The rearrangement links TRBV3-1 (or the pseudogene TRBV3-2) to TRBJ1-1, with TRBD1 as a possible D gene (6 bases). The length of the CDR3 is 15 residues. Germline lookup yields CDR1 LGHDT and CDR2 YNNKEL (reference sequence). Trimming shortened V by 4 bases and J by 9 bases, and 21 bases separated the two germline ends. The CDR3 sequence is CASSLLQGFPGQAFF. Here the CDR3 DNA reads TGTGCCAGCAGCCTCCTACAGGGTTTCCCAGGGCAAGCTTTCTTT.

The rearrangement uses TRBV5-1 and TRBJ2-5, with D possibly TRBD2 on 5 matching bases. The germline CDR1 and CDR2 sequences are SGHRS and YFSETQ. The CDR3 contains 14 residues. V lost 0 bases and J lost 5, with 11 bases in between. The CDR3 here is CASSLALTGETQYF. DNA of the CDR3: TGCGCCAGCAGCTTGGCCTTGACGGGGGAGACCCAGTACTTC. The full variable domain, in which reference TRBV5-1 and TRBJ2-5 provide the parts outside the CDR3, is KAGVTQTPRYLIKTRGQQVTLSCSPISGHRSVSWYQQTPGQGLQFLFEYFSETQRNKGNFPGRFSGRQFSNSRSEMNVSTLELGDSALYLCASSLALTGETQYFGPGTRLLVL.

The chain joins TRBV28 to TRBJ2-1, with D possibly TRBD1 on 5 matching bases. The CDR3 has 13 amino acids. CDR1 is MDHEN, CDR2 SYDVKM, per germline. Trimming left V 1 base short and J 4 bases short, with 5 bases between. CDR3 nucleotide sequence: TGTGCCAGCAGTTTATCAGGGTACAATGAGCAGTTCTTC. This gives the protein CASSLSGYNEQFF.

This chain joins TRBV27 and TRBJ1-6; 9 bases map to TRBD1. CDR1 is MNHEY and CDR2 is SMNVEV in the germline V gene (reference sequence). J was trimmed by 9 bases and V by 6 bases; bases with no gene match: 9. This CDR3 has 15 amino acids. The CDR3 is CASRLRTGESSPLHF. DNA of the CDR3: TGTGCCAGCAGACTGCGGACAGGGGAAAGTTCACCCCTCCACTTT.

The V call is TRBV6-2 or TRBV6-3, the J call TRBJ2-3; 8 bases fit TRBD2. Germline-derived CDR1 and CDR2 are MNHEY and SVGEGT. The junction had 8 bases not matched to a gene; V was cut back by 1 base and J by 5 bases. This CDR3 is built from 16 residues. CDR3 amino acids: CASSYLTGGLGDTQYF. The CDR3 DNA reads TGTGCCAGCAGTTACTTAACGGGGGGGCTCGGAGATACGCAGTATTTT.